This TCR beta chain was obtained from a study of cytomegalovirus exposure and HLA in healthy donors. Germline assignment: CDR1 LGHNT and CDR2 FRNRAP. V was pared by 1 base and J by 5 bases, with 11 bases between. CDR3 size: 14 residues. PCR was performed using 60 Vbeta and 13 Jbeta primers. The protocol was immunoSEQ multiplex PCR, while the TCRdb copy is restricted to in-frame clones and leaves out a portion. This sample's table reports approximately 110,000 clones. The material sequenced was PBMCs. The chain uses TRBV12-5 and TRBJ1-1; maybe TRBD1 (6 bases). This receptor was taken from a man aged 18 to 29 in good health and CMV-seronegative. CDR3 bases: TGTGCTAGTGGTTTGGAACAGGGTCGGACTGAAGCTTTCTTT. Amino acid sequence: CASGLEQGRTEAFF.